This T cell receptor (beta chain) was recovered during a study of cytomegalovirus exposure and HLA in healthy donors. Use of 60 Vbeta and 13 Jbeta primers characterized the PCR. Only in-frame clones appear in the TCRdb table, and some are missing; sequencing was by immunoSEQ multiplex PCR. The sample consists of over 150,000 clones, under 70% of them appearing once. Details on this clone: Its antigen is currently unknown.

Germline V gene sequence: CDR1 SGHTA, CDR2 FQGNSA. V lost 6 bases and J lost 3; bases outside the gene matches: 1. CDR3 length: 16 amino acids. General study results and limits: Earlier findings revealed that most TCR beta V segments proved productive either about 90% or about 30% of the time.

This sequence was found in a woman in her thirties or forties in good health and CMV-seropositive. Material for sequencing was PBMCs. The chain is built from TRBV7-2 and TRBJ2-6; 14 bases match TRBD2. CDR3 protein: CASRGLAGVGANVLTF. The CDR3 bases are TGTGCCAGCAGGGGACTAGCGGGAGTTGGGGCCAACGTCCTGACTTTC.